This T cell receptor (beta chain) derives from a study of blood T cell repertoires in COVID-19. Study context: The origin of the acute and convalescent COVID-19 samples was the United States, Italy and Spain. In each case, the material was cDNA or gDNA derived from T cells, B-cell-depleted T cells, or PBMCs.

Per the original methods: Nucleated cell counts were estimated from reference gene primer amplification. Assay: immunoSEQ multiplex PCR; the TCRdb copy retains only in-frame clones and omits some. V and J calls and clone size are given by that table; D and trimming were obtained from the DNA. Of some 350,000 clones detected, about 87% appear once; the ten largest clones hold around 6%. CDR3 length: 13 residues. Trimming removed 3 bases from V and 9 bases from J; junction bases left unmatched: 5. The Seattle site enrolled patients during active infection and followed them longitudinally. This TCR came from a woman aged 50 to 65 with COVID-19, enrolled during active disease. Sample: peripheral blood. The V call is TRBV12-3 or TRBV12-4, the J call TRBJ2-1, with 7 bases identical to TRBD1. Here the CDR3 reads CASSFRGLGEQFF. The CDR3 nucleotides are TGTGCCAGCAGTTTCAGGGGGTTGGGTGAGCAGTTCTTC.